This T cell receptor beta chain is from a study of memory CD4+ T cells and cytomegalovirus serostatus. Points from the study as a whole: A US-trained random forest predicted CMV serostatus with median AUC around 0.9.

The sort gate was single viable CD3+CD4+CD8-CD45RO+ cells for memory CD4+ T cells. Produced via immunoSEQ multiplex PCR; TCRdb's table is partial and in-frame only. The data show tens of thousands of clones, 77% seen once. In regard to this clone: Its antigen is still unknown.

From germline, CDR1 is SNHLY and CDR2 FYNNEI. The length of the CDR3 is 14 residues. V lost 6 bases, J lost 7 bases, and 16 bases lay in between. The genes are TRBV2 and TRBJ1-5; TRBD1 might be the D (6 bases). The TCR was taken from an adult in good health and CMV-seronegative. Material for sequencing was memory CD4+ T cells from blood. DNA for the CDR3: TGTGCCAGCAGCGAGAATCAGGGGTCCCAGCCCCAGCATTTT. Amino acid sequence: CASSENQGSQPQHF.